The 26 T cell receptor beta chains in this list originate from one sample, sequenced in a study of blood T cell repertoires in COVID-19. Some clones are missing from TCRdb's copy, which holds only in-frame ones; the method was immunoSEQ multiplex PCR. The sample lists approximately 99,000 clones, around 84% occurring once. The sequenced material came from peripheral blood. The receptors were gathered from a man between 65 and 85 years old with active or convalescent COVID-19.

This clone was detected once. The chain has TRBV7-2 and TRBJ2-2; 10 bases map to TRBD1. The junction had 3 bases not matched to a gene; V was cut back by 4 bases and J by 1 base. CDR3 length: 16 residues. Germline loops: CDR1 SGHTA, CDR2 FQGNSA. CDR3 in DNA: TGTGCCAGCAGCTCCCGGACAGGGGGGAACACCGGGGAGCTGTTTTTT. This encodes CASSSRTGGNTGELFF. Together with reference TRBV7-2 and TRBJ2-2, the CDR3 gives the full variable domain: GAGVSQSPSNKVTEKGKDVELRCDPISGHTALYWYRQSLGQGLEFLIYFQGNSAPDKSGLPSDRFSAERTGGSVSTLTIQRTQQEDSAVYLCASSSRTGGNTGELFFGEGSRLTVL.

The V and J genes are TRBV7-2 and TRBJ1-5; D gene uncertain. This CDR3 region has 14 residues. Germline loops: CDR1 SGHTA, CDR2 FQGNSA. Deletions cut 1 base from V and 2 bases from J, with 6 bases between. The CDR3 sequence: CASSLVQGNQPQHF. In DNA form, the CDR3 reads TGTGCCAGCAGCTTAGTTCAGGGCAATCAGCCCCAGCATTTT.

This clone occurred once. The rearrangement joins TRBV6-2 or TRBV6-3 to TRBJ1-5, with TRBD1 matching over 8 bases. The CDR3 is 16 amino acids. The germline V gene has CDR1 MNHEY and CDR2 SVGEGT. The V segment lost 6 bases and the J segment 2 bases; nucleotides outside the gene matches: 9. CDR3 protein: CASSRTTGDGNQPQHF. The DNA of the CDR3 is TGTGCCAGCAGCCGAACGACAGGGGATGGCAATCAGCCCCAGCATTTT.

The chain is built from TRBV6-6 and TRBJ1-1; 7 nucleotides agree with TRBD1. The CDR3 consists of 13 residues. CDR1 is MNHNY, CDR2 SVGAGI, per germline (reference sequence). With 5 bases clipped from V and 5 bases from J, the junction kept 5 bases outside the gene matches. CDR3 sequence reads: CASSIQGPTEAFF. CDR3 nucleotides: TGTGCCAGCAGTATACAGGGGCCGACTGAAGCTTTCTTT.

This clone was recorded a few times. This chain uses TRBV14 with TRBJ1-1, with 7 bases that match TRBD1. The germline CDR1 and CDR2 sequences are SGHDN and FVKESK. This CDR3 contains 15 residues. V was clipped by 0 bases and J by 4 bases; unmatched bases: 5. CDR3 in DNA: TGTGCCAGCAGCCAAGACCAACAGGGGAGCACTGAAGCTTTCTTT. It encodes CASSQDQQGSTEAFF.

The rearrangement joins TRBV20-1 to TRBJ2-7; the D is unclear. The CDR3 contains 12 residues. Germline V lookup: CDR1 DFQATT, CDR2 SNEGSKA (reference sequence). V gave up 3 bases and J gave up 0 bases, with 6 bases separating them. CDR3: CSASVSSYEQYF. In DNA form, the CDR3 reads TGCAGTGCTAGTGTGAGCTCCTACGAGCAGTACTTC.

This chain connects TRBV19 to TRBJ2-3; TRBD1 matches at 11 bases. CDR3 size: 14 residues. With V trimmed by 10 bases and J by 3 bases, 6 bases remained unmatched. CDR1 LNHDA and CDR2 SQIVND come from the germline V gene (reference sequence). The CDR3 nucleotides are TGTGCCACCTCGGACAGGGGGCTGACAGATACGCAGTATTTT. Its protein is CATSDRGLTDTQYF.

The chain recombines TRBV19 with TRBJ1-5; TRBD1 matches at 11 bases. V lost 4 bases, J lost 1 base, and 6 bases stayed unmatched. The CDR3 sequence is 17 residues long. CDR1 and CDR2 from the germline V gene are LNHDA and SQIVND (reference sequence). The CDR3 here is CASSTGTGGSSNQPQHF. DNA for the CDR3: TGTGCCAGTAGTACCGGGACAGGGGGTTCGAGCAATCAGCCCCAGCATTTT.

The chain links TRBV19 to TRBJ1-1; D is unresolved. V was cut by 3 bases and J by 0 bases, with 8 bases left in between. CDR1 LNHDA and CDR2 SQIVND come from the germline V gene (reference sequence). CDR3 size: 14 residues. The CDR3 DNA follows: TGTGCCAGTAGTATCCGGACTCTGAACACTGAAGCTTTCTTT. Amino acids: CASSIRTLNTEAFF.

V gene TRBV27 combines with J gene TRBJ2-7; D unclear. The CDR3 runs to 17 residues. Trimming took 5 bases from V and 3 from J, leaving 23 bases between them. In germline, CDR1 is MNHEY, CDR2 SMNVEV (reference sequence). The CDR3 is CASSPIKTYPTHYEQYF. CDR3 coding DNA: TGTGCCAGCAGTCCTATTAAGACATACCCAACCCACTACGAGCAGTACTTC.

The chain joins TRBV28 to TRBJ2-6; 7 bases are shared with TRBD1. Per germline, CDR1 MDHEN and CDR2 SYDVKM. The CDR3 totals 18 residues. V dropped 6 bases and J dropped 0; count of bases not matched to a gene: 11. This CDR3 reads CASSLRQGLHSGANVLTF. As DNA, the CDR3 is TGTGCCAGCAGCCTAAGACAGGGTTTACACTCTGGGGCCAACGTCCTGACTTTC.

The DNA of the CDR3 is TGTGCCAGCAGCGTCGACGCGGGGGGTATCGATGAGCAGTTCTTC. Protein sequence: CASSVDAGGIDEQFF. The V and J genes are TRBV9 and TRBJ2-1, with 8 nucleotides matching TRBD2. The CDR3 runs to 15 residues. Germline CDR1 reads SGDLS; CDR2 reads YYNGEE. V was pared by 2 bases and J by 8 bases, with 9 bases of the junction left unmatched.

The chain employs TRBV5-1 and TRBJ2-3, with a tentative D call TRBD1 (5 bases). CDR3 length: 18 amino acids. V shed 1 base and J shed 1 base, with 19 bases lying between them. CDR1 SGHRS and CDR2 YFSETQ come from the germline V gene. The CDR3 DNA is TGCGCCAGCAGCTTGAGGGTTCTGGGGCACCAGGGCACAGATACGCAGTATTTT. It encodes CASSLRVLGHQGTDTQYF.

This clone was recorded once. The rearrangement links TRBV19 to TRBJ1-2; 8 bases are shared with TRBD1. From germline, CDR1 is LNHDA and CDR2 SQIVND (reference sequence). The CDR3 sequence is 18 residues long. V dropped 1 base and J dropped 7; count of bases not matched to a gene: 17. The CDR3 here is CASSIAPLSLGQGGGYTF. As DNA, the CDR3 is TGTGCCAGTAGTATAGCCCCCCTCTCCCTAGGACAGGGAGGTGGCTACACCTTC.

The chain is built from TRBV5-1 and TRBJ1-1, with D uncertain. Germline V CDR1 and CDR2: SGHRS, YFSETQ. V was trimmed by 0 bases and J by 3 bases, leaving 6 bases between them. The CDR3 has 13 residues. The CDR3 DNA reads TGCGCCAGCAGCTTGGCCACGGACACTGAAGCTTTCTTT. It codes for CASSLATDTEAFF.

This rearrangement joins TRBV28 to TRBJ2-5; 8 positions match TRBD1. The germline V gene has CDR1 MDHEN and CDR2 SYDVKM. Trimming removed 8 bases from V and 0 bases from J; junction bases left unmatched: 8. The CDR3 is 15 amino acids. The CDR3 DNA follows: TGTGCCAGCCAAGGGACAGGTTCCCACCAAGAGACCCAGTACTTC. This gives the protein CASQGTGSHQETQYF.

This clone was observed once. The chain recombines TRBV30 with TRBJ1-2; 10 bases agree with TRBD1. Germline V gene data show CDR1 as GTSNPN and CDR2 as SVGIG (reference sequence). This CDR3 region has 15 residues. After removal of 4 bases from V and 4 bases from J, the junction contained 9 bases not matched to a gene. The CDR3 bases are TGTGCCTGGACTTCCGGGACAGGGGCGACCTATGGCTACACCTTC. Protein product: CAWTSGTGATYGYTF. The full variable domain, its missing parts supplied by reference TRBV30 and TRBJ1-2, is SQTIHQWPATLVQPVGSPLSLECTVEGTSNPNLYWYRQAAGRGLQLLFYSVGIGQISSEVPQNLSASRPQDRQFILSSKKLLLSDSGFYLCAWTSGTGATYGYTFGSGTRLTVV.

The rearrangement joins TRBV7-6 to TRBJ2-5, with TRBD2 matching 15 bases. CDR3 size: 17 residues. J gave up 4 bases and V 4 bases, and 7 bases lay outside the gene matches. Germline CDR1 and CDR2: SGHVS and FNYEAQ. This CDR3 reads CASSSGLAGGLPETQYF. CDR3 DNA sequence: TGTGCCAGCAGCTCCGGACTAGCGGGGGGGCTCCCAGAGACCCAGTACTTC.

The sample holds one count of this clone. This chain uses TRBV3-1 (or the pseudogene TRBV3-2) with TRBJ1-3; D may be TRBD1 (6 bases). This CDR3 has 16 residues. With 1 base removed from V and 4 bases from J, the gap between germline ends came to 14 bases. Germline loops: CDR1 LGHDT, CDR2 YNNKEL (reference sequence). DNA for the CDR3: TGTGCCAGCAGCCAAGGAAATGCAGGGGTCGGAAACACCATATATTTT. This encodes CASSQGNAGVGNTIYF.

The chain links TRBV3-1 (or the pseudogene TRBV3-2) to TRBJ2-7; TRBD2 might be the D (5 bases). V gave up 0 bases and J gave up 0 bases, with 15 bases separating them. Germline V lookup: CDR1 LGHDT, CDR2 YNNKEL (reference sequence). The CDR3 extends over 17 amino acids. The CDR3 protein is CASSQDLRAPFSYEQYF. The CDR3 nucleotides are TGTGCCAGCAGCCAAGATCTGAGGGCTCCCTTCTCCTACGAGCAGTACTTC.

This clone was recorded a few times. The chain recombines TRBV5-1 with TRBJ2-5, with 8 nucleotides matching TRBD1. The CDR3 is made up of 14 amino acids. The J segment lost 2 bases and the V segment lost 3 bases, leaving 3 bases of the junction unmatched. The germline CDR1 and CDR2 sequences are SGHRS and YFSETQ. The CDR3 DNA follows: TGCGCCAGCAGCTCCGGACAGGGTCAAGAGACCCAGTACTTC. Translating it yields CASSSGQGQETQYF.

This chain joins TRBV7-9 and TRBJ1-5; tentative D call: TRBD1 (6 bases). The V gene's germline CDR1 is SEHNR and CDR2 FQNEAQ (reference sequence). The CDR3 consists of 14 residues. V dropped 1 base and J dropped 3 bases, with 7 bases sitting between them. This chain's CDR3 is CASSLGQVNQPQHF. CDR3 nucleotides: TGTGCCAGCAGCTTAGGACAGGTCAATCAGCCCCAGCATTTT.

This clone was observed a single time. The chain is built from TRBV7-2 and TRBJ2-3; D possibly corresponds to TRBD1 (5 bases). Trimming cost V 5 bases and J 6 bases, with 12 bases left between them. Germline V gene lookup returns CDR1 SGHTA and CDR2 FQGNSA. CDR3 size: 13 residues. Here the CDR3 reads CASSQGVWDTQYF. In nucleotides, the CDR3 is TGTGCCAGCAGCCAGGGTGTCTGGGATACGCAGTATTTT.

This clone has more than one count but fewer than ten. The V and J genes are TRBV5-6 and TRBJ2-5, with 9 bases matching TRBD1. This CDR3 is 15 amino acids long. Germline-derived CDR1 and CDR2 are SGHDT and YYEEEE. V was pared by 4 bases and J by 5 bases, with 9 bases of the junction left unmatched. CDR3 protein: CASSRTGTGTETQYF. DNA for the CDR3: TGTGCCAGCAGCCGAACCGGGACAGGGACCGAGACCCAGTACTTC.

The chain joins TRBV28 to TRBJ2-5, with D unclear. The CDR3 runs 11 residues. Germline CDR1 reads MDHEN; CDR2 reads SYDVKM. V was clipped by 2 bases and J by 5 bases, with 3 bases between them. The CDR3 DNA follows: TGTGCCAGCAGTTTACTCGAGACCCAGTACTTC. Amino acids: CASSLLETQYF.

This sequence joins TRBV5-1 and TRBJ2-2, with D possibly matching TRBD2 (6 bases). Per germline, CDR1 SGHRS and CDR2 YFSETQ. Trimming stripped 7 bases from V and 2 bases from J, with 15 bases between. The CDR3 length is 15 residues. CDR3 bases: TGCGCCAGCTCGGGAGCCAGGGCCAACACCGGGGAGCTGTTTTTT. Protein sequence: CASSGARANTGELFF.